Following are 17 T cell receptor beta chains from one sample sequenced in a study of blood T cells in healthy people across ages. Sample-barcoded 5' priming and a J-beta primer mix drove a second PCR of 7 to 11 cycles. Each CDR3 protein is one row after TCRdb ran MiXCR on the 5' RACE reads. Among 760,000 or so distinct CDR3 sequences listed, around a quarter were seen once. These data were also filed under a second study, of T cells of mothers and their children.

The material sequenced was blood. The origin of the receptors is a boy under 18 in good health.

The rearrangement uses TRBV14 and TRBJ2-5, with 7 bases matching TRBD2. J was trimmed by 6 bases and V by 2 bases; bases with no gene match: 3. Looked up from germline, CDR1 is SGHDN and CDR2 is FVKESK. The CDR3 runs 13 residues. In DNA, the CDR3 is TGTGCCAGCAGCCAACGGGGGGAGAAGACCCAGTACTTC. It encodes CASSQRGEKTQYF.

This chain connects TRBV7-2 to TRBJ2-2; D is unclear. The CDR3 is 14 residues long. V gave up 4 bases and J gave up 4 bases, with 10 bases separating them. Germline V lookup: CDR1 SGHTA, CDR2 FQGNSA. The CDR3 nucleotides are TGTGCCAGCAGCTCGAGCATCGGCACCGGGGAGCTGTTTTTT. It yields the protein CASSSSIGTGELFF. The full variable domain, with the rest looked up from reference TRBV7-2 and TRBJ2-2, is GAGVSQSPSNKVTEKGKDVELRCDPISGHTALYWYRQSLGQGLEFLIYFQGNSAPDKSGLPSDRFSAERTGGSVSTLTIQRTQQEDSAVYLCASSSSIGTGELFFGEGSRLTVL.

Only a few counts were recorded for this clonotype. The chain employs TRBV7-2 and TRBJ2-2; D is undetermined. The CDR3 is 13 amino acids. The V end lost 0 bases, the J end lost 7 bases, and 6 bases lay between the germline ends. Germline assignment: CDR1 SGHTA and CDR2 FQGNSA. CDR3 DNA sequence: TGTGCCAGCAGCTTAGCTCACAGCGGGGAGCTGTTTTTT. This sequence encodes CASSLAHSGELFF.

The rearrangement links TRBV2 to TRBJ2-5, with D perhaps matching TRBD2 (5 bases). The CDR3 runs to 13 residues. Trimming pared 3 bases from V and 4 bases from J, leaving 9 bases between. Germline loops: CDR1 SNHLY, CDR2 FYNNEI. As DNA, the CDR3 is TGTGCCAGCAGTGATAGCGCTAGAGAGACCCAGTACTTC. Amino acids: CASSDSARETQYF.

The rearrangement joins TRBV7-9 to TRBJ1-4; 7 bases match TRBD1. Losses at the gene ends were 0 bases for V and 8 bases for J; bases not matched to a gene: 9. Germline V gives CDR1 SEHNR, CDR2 FQNEAQ (reference sequence). This CDR3 has 16 residues. CDR3 in amino acids: CASSLAQGGVDEKLFF. Here the CDR3 DNA reads TGTGCCAGCAGCTTAGCGCAGGGGGGAGTGGACGAAAAACTGTTTTTT.

This chain links TRBV2 with TRBJ2-7; D is perhaps TRBD1 (5 bases). V lost 11 bases to trimming and J lost 6 bases, with 23 bases between them. The CDR3 is 14 amino acids. In germline, CDR1 is SNHLY, CDR2 FYNNEI. CDR3 bases: TGTGCCTCACTATCGGGCAGGGATTCACCCGAGCAGTACTTC. Amino acid sequence: CASLSGRDSPEQYF.

The CDR3: CASSVQGVPYNEQFF. CDR3 DNA sequence: TGTGCCAGCAGTGTCCAGGGCGTCCCCTACAATGAGCAGTTCTTC. The rearrangement joins TRBV6-1 to TRBJ2-7, with a weak D call TRBD1 (5 bases). TRBJ2-1 matches the DNA end more closely, so the J call is doubtful. Per the germline V gene, CDR1 is MNHNS and CDR2 is SASEGT. The CDR3 has 15 residues.

The chain joins TRBV5-1 to TRBJ2-1; 11 bases line up with TRBD2. This CDR3 contains 14 residues. The V and J ends lost 4 bases and 7 bases, in that order; junction bases with no gene match: 4. Looked up from germline, CDR1 is SGHRS and CDR2 is YFSETQ. The CDR3 DNA reads TGCGCCAGCAGCCCGGGACTAGCGGCTAATGAGCAGTTCTTC. This sequence encodes CASSPGLAANEQFF.

V is TRBV5-5 and J is TRBJ2-7; maybe TRBD1 (6 bases). From germline, CDR1 is SGHKS and CDR2 YYEKEE (reference sequence). CDR3 length: 15 residues. V was cut by 6 bases and J by 4 bases, with 20 bases left in between. The CDR3 DNA follows: TGTGCCAGCACCAAGACCGGGACACCACTTTACGAGCAGTACTTC. Protein: CASTKTGTPLYEQYF.

The rearrangement uses TRBV12-3 or TRBV12-4 and TRBJ1-1; D remains ambiguous. V was shortened by 5 bases and J by 8 bases, with 21 bases between the two germline ends. There are 15 residues in the CDR3. This CDR3 is CASSEPWEAPAEAFF. CDR3 DNA sequence: TGTGCCAGCAGTGAACCTTGGGAGGCCCCCGCCGAAGCTTTCTTT.

For the CDR3, the DNA is TGTGCCACCAGTGACCCACAGGGGGTCCGAGATACGCAGTATTTT. It specifies CATSDPQGVRDTQYF. This chain joins TRBV24-1 and TRBJ2-3; TRBD1 matches 8 bases. CDR3 size: 15 residues. Germline CDR1 reads KGHDR; CDR2 reads SFDVKD. The junction had 7 bases not matched to a gene; V was cut back by 4 bases and J by 5 bases.

The V and J genes are TRBV11-2 and TRBJ2-5; possibly TRBD2 for D (5 bases). The assigned J gene may be wrong: the sequence end matches TRBJ2-1 better. The CDR3 is 12 amino acids. The germline V gene has CDR1 SGHAT and CDR2 FQNNGV. For the CDR3, the DNA is TGTGCCAGCAGCCGGCCGGGAAATGAGCAGTTCTTC. Translation: CASSRPGNEQFF.

This clonotype has only a few counts. The gene calls are TRBV11-2 and TRBJ2-5; 10 bases are shared with TRBD2. The trim removed 3 bases at V and 5 bases at J, leaving 9 bases unmatched. This CDR3 contains 16 residues. Germline CDR1 and CDR2: SGHAT and FQNNGV. The CDR3 protein is CASSLWKREGPETQYF. The CDR3 nucleotides read TGTGCCAGCAGCTTGTGGAAGCGGGAGGGCCCGGAGACCCAGTACTTC.

There are a few counts of this clonotype. The chain carries TRBV4-3 and TRBJ2-1, with 8 bases matching TRBD1. The CDR3 is made up of 15 amino acids. V lost 4 bases and J lost 4; bases outside the gene matches: 6. CDR1 is LGHNA, CDR2 YSLEER, per germline. Here the CDR3 reads CASSRGTGVYNEQFF. The DNA of the CDR3 is TGCGCCAGCAGCCGCGGGACAGGAGTTTACAATGAGCAGTTCTTC.

This clonotype was seen only a few times. The V and J genes are TRBV11-2 and TRBJ2-3; D is perhaps TRBD1 or TRBD2 (7 bases each). Germline CDR1 SGHAT, CDR2 FQNNGV. V was clipped by 2 bases and J by 3 bases, with 27 bases between them. This CDR3 has 20 amino acids. This CDR3 is CASSLKGAGEILGRTDTQYF. The CDR3 nucleotides read TGTGCCAGCAGCTTAAAGGGGGCAGGGGAGATTCTCGGGAGGACAGATACGCAGTATTTT.

V usage is TRBV6-5 and J usage is TRBJ2-3, with TRBD1 matching 8 bases. The CDR3 totals 13 residues. Germline V lookup: CDR1 MNHEY, CDR2 SVGAGI. J was trimmed by 5 bases and V by 6 bases; bases with no gene match: 4. The CDR3 DNA sequence: TGTGCCAGCAGGGCAACAGGGGGAGATACGCAGTATTTT. Its protein is CASRATGGDTQYF.

The rearrangement uses TRBV29-1 and TRBJ2-7; 10 positions agree with TRBD2. CDR3 length: 13 amino acids. J gave up 3 bases and V 4 bases, and 3 bases lay outside the gene matches. Germline loops: CDR1 SQVTM, CDR2 ANQGSEA. Written as DNA, the CDR3 is TGCAGCGTTGGGGCTAGCGGGGGCTACGAGCAGTACTTC. Its protein is CSVGASGGYEQYF.